The 3 T cell receptor beta chains below all came from one sample that was sequenced in a study of blood T cell repertoires in COVID-19. Measured with immunoSEQ multiplex PCR; TCRdb has only the in-frame clones, and not every one. The sample lists 350,000 to 450,000 clones; around 89% were seen once. The material sequenced was peripheral blood. These receptors all come from a man aged 40-50 years with acute or convalescent COVID-19.

V usage is TRBV19 and J usage is TRBJ1-6; D not certain. CDR1 and CDR2 from the germline V gene are LNHDA and SQIVND (reference sequence). The V end was cut by 5 bases, the J end by 6 bases, with 8 bases between. The CDR3 sequence is 13 residues long. The CDR3 sequence is CASSEGFNSPLHF. CDR3 sequence (DNA): TGTGCCAGTAGTGAGGGATTTAATTCACCCCTCCACTTT.

This chain uses TRBV27 with TRBJ2-1, with 9 bases lining up with TRBD2. CDR3 length: 16 residues. Germline CDR1 is MNHEY and CDR2 is SMNVEV (reference sequence). V dropped 7 bases and J dropped 5; count of bases not matched to a gene: 12. The CDR3 reads CASTPRGAGGHNEQFF. CDR3 nucleotide sequence: TGTGCCAGCACCCCACGGGGAGCGGGAGGACACAATGAGCAGTTCTTC.

The CDR3 spells CASKDILNSPLHF. CDR3 coding DNA: TGTGCCAGCAAGGACATTCTAAATTCACCCCTCCACTTT. The rearrangement links TRBV6-5 to TRBJ1-6; tentatively, D is TRBD1 (5 bases). CDR3 length: 13 residues. V dropped 7 bases and J dropped 7 bases, with 11 bases sitting between them. CDR1 and CDR2 from the germline V gene are MNHEY and SVGAGI.